The 14 T cell receptor beta chains reported below all come from one sample, sequenced in a study of control samples from healthy donors and cancer patients. Sequencing was performed with immunoSEQ multiplex PCR; in TCRdb, only in-frame clones are kept and a portion is missing. The sample consists of more than 30,000 clones, roughly 95% of them appearing once. The sample taken for sequencing was blood. Receptors were obtained from a man aged 60 to 69 in good health.

The chain carries TRBV6-5 and TRBJ1-3, with a tentative D call TRBD1 (5 bases). The CDR3 loop spans 14 amino acids. Deletions cut 6 bases from V and 0 bases from J, with 9 bases between. Germline CDR1 MNHEY, CDR2 SVGAGI. CDR3 amino acids: CASSQGLSGNTIYF. CDR3 in DNA: TGTGCCAGCAGCCAGGGCCTCTCTGGAAACACCATATATTTT.

The rearrangement joins TRBV30 to TRBJ2-1; 10 bases are a match to TRBD2. The CDR3 length is 14 residues. Trimming removed 7 bases from V and 6 bases from J; junction bases left unmatched: 9. From germline, CDR1 is GTSNPN and CDR2 SVGIG (reference sequence). CDR3 sequence (DNA): TGTGCCTCTCAGCGGGGGGGCCCCCTCAATGAGCAGTTCTTC. Its protein product is CASQRGGPLNEQFF.

This chain connects TRBV18 to TRBJ1-4; 7 bases match TRBD1. The ends lost 1 base at V and 5 bases at J; junction bases unmatched: 10. Germline CDR1 is KGHSH and CDR2 is LQKENI. The CDR3 has 17 residues. CDR3 DNA sequence: TGTGCCAGCTCACCACGGGTTACAGGGGCAGGAAATGAAAAACTGTTTTTT. Its protein product is CASSPRVTGAGNEKLFF.

The CDR3 protein is CASSPRDRGYTF. CDR3 nucleotides: TGTGCCAGTAGTCCGAGGGATCGTGGCTACACCTTC. The chain links TRBV19 to TRBJ1-2; no clear D gene. This CDR3 spans 12 amino acids. CDR1 and CDR2 from the germline V gene are LNHDA and SQIVND (reference sequence). Trimming removed 5 bases from V and 7 bases from J, with 11 bases in between.

The chain is built from TRBV3-1 (or the pseudogene TRBV3-2) and TRBJ2-5; 7 nucleotides match TRBD2. The CDR3 has 18 residues. Trimming at V came to 0 bases and at J to 2 bases, leaving 12 bases not matched to a gene. The germline CDR1 and CDR2 sequences are LGHDT and YNNKEL (reference sequence). The CDR3 loop reads CASSQEAITGTKQETQYF. The CDR3 coding sequence is TGTGCCAGCAGCCAAGAAGCGATAACCGGGACTAAACAAGAGACCCAGTACTTC.

V is TRBV11-2 and J is TRBJ2-1; TRBD2 agrees at 8 bases. The ends lost 3 bases at V and 4 bases at J; junction bases unmatched: 2. The V gene's germline CDR1 is SGHAT and CDR2 FQNNGV. The CDR3 sequence is 14 residues long. The CDR3 DNA reads as TGTGCCAGCAGCTTTAGCGGGGATTACAATGAGCAGTTCTTC. It yields the protein CASSFSGDYNEQFF.

This chain links TRBV3-1 (or the pseudogene TRBV3-2) with TRBJ1-1, with D possibly TRBD1 on 6 matching bases. V gave up 7 bases and J gave up 5 bases, with 14 bases separating them. The CDR3 runs 13 residues. CDR1 and CDR2 from the germline V gene are LGHDT and YNNKEL (reference sequence). For the CDR3, the DNA is TGTGCCAGCACGGGCGACAGGCATACTGAAGCTTTCTTT. Protein sequence: CASTGDRHTEAFF.

The V call is TRBV4-3, the J call TRBJ1-2; a weak D match, TRBD1 (6 bases). V gave up 4 bases and J gave up 4 bases, with 19 bases separating them. Germline lookup yields CDR1 LGHNA and CDR2 YSLEER. The CDR3 length is 16 residues. The CDR3 loop reads CASSPSRGGGPYGYTF. Written as DNA, the CDR3 is TGCGCCAGCAGCCCTAGCCGTGGCGGGGGCCCCTATGGCTACACCTTC.

The CDR3 region is CASKASGENEQFF. CDR3 coding DNA: TGTGCCAGCAAGGCTAGCGGGGAAAATGAGCAGTTCTTC. The V and J genes are TRBV6-5 and TRBJ2-1, with 9 bases fitting TRBD2. Germline CDR1 MNHEY, CDR2 SVGAGI. The V gene end was trimmed by 7 bases and the J gene end by 7 bases; junction bases not matched to a gene: 5. This CDR3 is 13 amino acids long.

V gene TRBV7-9 combines with J gene TRBJ2-6, with TRBD1 matching over 9 bases. J was trimmed by 3 bases and V by 4 bases; bases with no gene match: 13. Germline V gene sequence: CDR1 SEHNR, CDR2 FQNEAQ (reference sequence). The CDR3 is 19 amino acids. DNA of the CDR3: TGTGCCAGCAGCTCCCTGGAGAGGGGACAGGGTAGTGGGGCCAACGTCCTGACTTTC. It codes for CASSSLERGQGSGANVLTF.

This clone was recorded a few times. Here the CDR3 DNA reads TGTGCCAGCAGCACCCATGACGAACAGGGGGCGGGTTCACCCCTCCACTTT. Translation: CASSTHDEQGAGSPLHF. The chain carries TRBV7-9 and TRBJ1-6, with 9 bases that match TRBD1. Germline CDR1 and CDR2: SEHNR and FQNEAQ (reference sequence). The CDR3 runs 17 residues. After removal of 5 bases from V and 9 bases from J, the junction contained 14 bases not matched to a gene. The variable domain in full, with the rest retrieved from reference TRBV7-9 and TRBJ1-6, is DTGVSQNPRHKITKRGQNVTFRCDPISEHNRLYWYRQTLGQGPEFLTYFQNEAQLEKSRLLSDRFSAERPKGSFSTLEIQRTEQGDSAMYLCASSTHDEQGAGSPLHFGNGTRLTVT.

Here the CDR3 reads CASSGGLSPYEQYF. The CDR3, as DNA: TGCGCCAGCAGCGGGGGTCTCTCTCCCTACGAGCAGTACTTC. This chain uses TRBV5-1 with TRBJ2-7, with D perhaps assigned TRBD1 or TRBD2 (5 bases each). Germline CDR1 is SGHRS and CDR2 is YFSETQ. Trimming stripped 4 bases from V and 2 bases from J, with 13 bases between. This CDR3 has 14 residues. The whole variable domain, filled in from reference TRBV5-1 and TRBJ2-7, reads KAGVTQTPRYLIKTRGQQVTLSCSPISGHRSVSWYQQTPGQGLQFLFEYFSETQRNKGNFPGRFSGRQFSNSRSEMNVSTLELGDSALYLCASSGGLSPYEQYFGPGTRLTVT.

V gene TRBV25-1 combines with J gene TRBJ1-5; D is undetermined. V dropped 4 bases and J dropped 0 bases, with 1 base sitting between them. CDR1 is MGHDK and CDR2 is SYGVNS in the germline V gene. This CDR3 contains 12 residues. The CDR3 nucleotides read TGTGCCAGCAGTGGTAGCAATCAGCCCCAGCATTTT. The encoded protein is CASSGSNQPQHF.

V gene TRBV4-3 combines with J gene TRBJ2-7, with D possibly TRBD1 on 5 matching bases. Looked up from germline, CDR1 is LGHNA and CDR2 is YSLEER. Trimming took 0 bases from V and 6 from J, leaving 9 bases between them. This CDR3 comprises 13 residues. The CDR3 DNA reads as TGCGCCAGCAGCCAAGATCCAGGGCGCGAGCAGTACTTC. Residues: CASSQDPGREQYF.